Listed below are T cell receptor beta chains from one sample, sequenced in a study of molecular identifiers for immune sequencing clone quantification. MiXCR was run by TCRdb on the PCR reads, yielding one entry per CDR3 protein. The sample has a few hundred thousand distinct CDR3 sequences, about a fifth seen once; the top ten hold 0.65% to 0.95%. Sample: naive CD8+ T cells from blood, with Jurkat cell RNA spiked in. Receptors originate from a human donor in good health. Some libraries in this study had Jurkat cell RNA spiked in. Both conserved end residues are part of each CDR3. D genes are given only for firm matches. Part of the rows lack a size; the others show once, few, many or a class for expanded clones.

J	D	V	size	DNA	CDR3
TRBJ2-3	NA	TRBV5-1	few	TGCGCCAGCAGCTTGCCCCTGGGGGCGGGGCGCACAGATACGCAGTATTTT	CASSLPLGAGRTDTQYF
TRBJ2-2	TRBD2	TRBV3-1	few	TGTGCCAGCAACATAATGACTAGCGGAGCCCACCAAGGGGAGCTGTTTTTT	CASNIMTSGAHQGELFF
TRBJ2-7	NA	TRBV5-5	NA	TGTGCCAGCAGCTTGGAGGGACGAGCATATGGGGAGCAGTACTTC	CASSLEGRAYGEQYF
TRBJ2-5	TRBD2	TRBV27	NA	TGTGCCAGCAGTCCGATCGGGACTAGCGGGGCCCAAGAGACCCAGTACTTC	CASSPIGTSGAQETQYF
TRBJ2-3	TRBD2	TRBV12-3/TRBV12-4	many	TGTGCCAGCAGTTTACAGGCCGGGGGTAGCGGGGCCACAGATACGCAGTATTTT	CASSLQAGGSGATDTQYF
TRBJ2-1	TRBD1	TRBV5-5	NA	TGTGCCAGCACCCCATCCTGGGACAGGGTAGTCAATGAGCAGTTCTTC	CASTPSWDRVVNEQFF
TRBJ2-3	NA	TRBV27	few	TGTGCCAGCAGTTTTAAAAGAGTCGGAGATACGCAGTATTTT	CASSFKRVGDTQYF
TRBJ2-7	NA	TRBV6-2/TRBV6-3	many	TGTGCCAGCAGTTACATTTTCGCGGGGGAGCAGTACTTC	CASSYIFAGEQYF
TRBJ2-2	TRBD2	TRBV12-3/TRBV12-4	few	TGTGCCAGCAGTCCACTAGCGGGGGGGCCCACCGGGGAGCTGTTTTTT	CASSPLAGGPTGELFF
TRBJ2-6	NA	TRBV6-6	many	TGTGCCAGCAGTCCCTCCCAGACAGGTTGGGTTGGGGCCAACGTCCTGACTTTC	CASSPSQTGWVGANVLTF
TRBJ2-7	NA	TRBV6-2/TRBV6-3	many	TGTGCCAGCAGCCTAGGACAGATCCACGAGCAGTACTTC	CASSLGQIHEQYF
TRBJ2-3	NA	TRBV9	few	TGTGCCAGCAGCGTAGATGGGCTGCCAACAGATACGCAGTATTTT	CASSVDGLPTDTQYF
TRBJ2-3	NA	TRBV6-2/TRBV6-3	many	TGTGCCAGCAGTTACCAGAGCGGCGCAGATACGCAGTATTTT	CASSYQSGADTQYF
TRBJ2-5	TRBD2	TRBV12-5	few	TGTGCTAGTGGTTTGCCCTCAGCGGGGGGCAGCCAAGAGACCCAGTACTTC	CASGLPSAGGSQETQYF
TRBJ1-1	NA	TRBV4-1	many	TGCGCCAGCAGCCAAGAAGAAGCCCGTGGGGTGGCTTTCTTT	CASSQEEARGVAFF
TRBJ2-7	TRBD2	TRBV19	NA	TGTGCCAGTAGTATGTCAGCGGGAGGGCCGTACGAGCAGTACTTC	CASSMSAGGPYEQYF
TRBJ2-5	TRBD1	TRBV10-3	few	TGTGCCACGACGGGACAGGGAGAGGAGACCCAGTACTTC	CATTGQGEETQYF
TRBJ2-1	NA	TRBV6-5	NA	TGTGCCAGCAGTTACCGCACAGATCTTTACAATGAGCAGTTCTTC	CASSYRTDLYNEQFF
TRBJ1-1	NA	TRBV6-6	few	TGTGCCGGCAGTACCTACAGGGACACTGAAGCTTTCTTT	CAGSTYRDTEAFF
TRBJ2-3	NA	TRBV5-1	NA	TGCGCCAGCACCCGGGGACCCATCACAGATACGCAGTATTTT	CASTRGPITDTQYF